The 3 T cell receptor beta chains given below trace back to one sample, sequenced in a study of blood T cells in healthy people across ages. A J-beta primer mix and a sample-barcoded 5' primer were used in a second PCR of roughly 7 to 12 cycles. TCRdb reanalysed the 5' RACE reads using MiXCR and keeps one entry per CDR3 protein. The sample consists of 380,000 or so distinct CDR3 sequences, 50% to 60% of them appearing once. The sequenced material came from blood. The receptor source for this set is a man in his sixties in good health.

The rearrangement links TRBV20-1 to TRBJ2-3, with no clear D. Trimming shortened V by 0 bases and J by 5 bases, and 6 bases separated the two germline ends. The CDR3 spans 12 residues. The germline V gene encodes CDR1 DFQATT and CDR2 SNEGSKA (reference sequence). The CDR3 loop reads CSARDNRDTQYF. The CDR3 bases are TGCAGTGCTAGAGACAACAGAGATACGCAGTATTTT.

The V call is TRBV7-9, the J call TRBJ1-2; 9 bases line up with TRBD1. CDR1 SEHNR and CDR2 FQNEAQ come from the germline V gene (reference sequence). This CDR3 contains 19 residues. Losses at the gene ends were 0 bases for V and 0 bases for J; bases not matched to a gene: 11. CDR3 sequence (DNA): TGTGCCAGCAGCTTAGCAACCGGGACAGGGAGCCCAGCTAACTATGGCTACACCTTC. This sequence encodes CASSLATGTGSPANYGYTF.

V and J are TRBV4-3 and TRBJ2-5; D is undetermined. The germline V gene has CDR1 LGHNA and CDR2 YSLEER. CDR3 length equals 14 residues. V gave up 1 base and J gave up 2 bases, with 8 bases separating them. CDR3 region: CASSQAIVQETQYF. The CDR3, as DNA: TGCGCCAGCAGCCAAGCAATCGTTCAAGAGACCCAGTACTTC.